These T cell receptor beta chains were read from a single sample in a study of CD8 T cells in Susac syndrome. Via MiXCR, TCRdb re-called the immunoSEQ multiplex PCR reads, giving one row per CDR3 protein. Altogether over 95,000 distinct CDR3 sequences are present, 85% to 95% being singletons, with the ten largest covering about 0.12%. Sequenced input: CD8+ T cells from PBMCs. These receptors were obtained from a human donor in good health. The CDR3 runs from the conserved cysteine through the conserved F or W. The order of the fields is V gene, D gene, J gene, clone size, CDR3 DNA, CDR3 protein. A D gene is named only where the DNA matches it firmly. Clone size, where shown, is once, few, many, or a class for clones that have expanded.

v_call: TRBV7-9
d_call: NA
j_call: TRBJ1-2
clone_size: NA
cdr3_nt: TGTGCCAGCAGCTTAGGATGGGGGTTAAATGGCTACACCTTC
cdr3_aa: CASSLGWGLNGYTF

v_call: TRBV29-1
d_call: NA
j_call: TRBJ2-7
clone_size: few
cdr3_nt: TGCAGCGTGATCGGGACAACTACCTACGAGCAGTACTTC
cdr3_aa: CSVIGTTTYEQYF

v_call: TRBV29-1
d_call: NA
j_call: TRBJ1-2
clone_size: NA
cdr3_nt: TGCAGCGTTGATGAATCGGCGGGACTCCATGGCTACACCTTC
cdr3_aa: CSVDESAGLHGYTF

v_call: TRBV5-1
d_call: TRBD2
j_call: TRBJ2-5
clone_size: few
cdr3_nt: TGCGCCAGCAGCTGGAAGGGACTAGCGGGAGTTCGGGAGACCCAGTACTTC
cdr3_aa: CASSWKGLAGVRETQYF

v_call: TRBV4-3
d_call: TRBD1
j_call: TRBJ2-7
clone_size: NA
cdr3_nt: TGCGCCAGCAGCCAAGAGCTGGGGACAGGGAGTAGTACCTACGAGCAGTACTTC
cdr3_aa: CASSQELGTGSSTYEQYF

v_call: TRBV5-1
d_call: NA
j_call: TRBJ2-7
clone_size: NA
cdr3_nt: TGCGCCAGCAGCTCTGATCGCCTTTCCTACGAGCAGTACTTC
cdr3_aa: CASSSDRLSYEQYF

v_call: TRBV3-1
d_call: NA
j_call: TRBJ1-1
clone_size: NA
cdr3_nt: TGTGCCAGCAGCCAAGTTCAGAACACTGAAGCTTTCTTT
cdr3_aa: CASSQVQNTEAFF

v_call: TRBV15
d_call: NA
j_call: TRBJ1-1
clone_size: NA
cdr3_nt: TGTGCCACCAGCACCGGTTCGGTGAACACTGAAGCTTTCTTT
cdr3_aa: CATSTGSVNTEAFF

v_call: TRBV25-1
d_call: NA
j_call: TRBJ1-5
clone_size: NA
cdr3_nt: TGTGCCAGCAGTGAGTTGGGCCAGCCCCAGCATTTT
cdr3_aa: CASSELGQPQHF

v_call: TRBV2
d_call: NA
j_call: TRBJ2-7
clone_size: NA
cdr3_nt: TGTGCCACAACTAAGGGGGGGTCCTACGAGCAGTACTTC
cdr3_aa: CATTKGGSYEQYF

v_call: TRBV6-2/TRBV6-3
d_call: NA
j_call: TRBJ2-3
clone_size: NA
cdr3_nt: TGTGCCAGCAGTCCGGACTCGAACACAGATACGCAGTATTTT
cdr3_aa: CASSPDSNTDTQYF

v_call: TRBV27
d_call: TRBD1
j_call: TRBJ1-1
clone_size: NA
cdr3_nt: TGTGCCAGCAGTTCCTTGGGACAGGAAGCTTTCTTT
cdr3_aa: CASSSLGQEAFF

v_call: TRBV7-6
d_call: TRBD2
j_call: TRBJ2-1
clone_size: NA
cdr3_nt: TGTGCCAGCAGCTTAGCGGCGGGGGGGCCAAGTGAGCAGTTCTTC
cdr3_aa: CASSLAAGGPSEQFF

v_call: TRBV2
d_call: NA
j_call: TRBJ1-1
clone_size: NA
cdr3_nt: TGTGCCAGCAGTGATACACGCTATCCCCCCACTGAAGCTTTCTTT
cdr3_aa: CASSDTRYPPTEAFF

v_call: TRBV27
d_call: NA
j_call: TRBJ2-1
clone_size: NA
cdr3_nt: TGTGCCAGCAGTCTAGACAGGGAGCAGTTCTTC
cdr3_aa: CASSLDREQFF

v_call: TRBV23-1
d_call: NA
j_call: TRBJ2-1
clone_size: NA
cdr3_nt: TGCGCCAGCAGTCAATCGCGCGAGCAGTTCTTC
cdr3_aa: CASSQSREQFF

v_call: TRBV7-2
d_call: TRBD2
j_call: TRBJ2-2
clone_size: once
cdr3_nt: TGTGCCAGCACCCCTCGGACTAGCGGGCGAGGGGAGCTGTTTTTT
cdr3_aa: CASTPRTSGRGELFF

v_call: TRBV20-1
d_call: TRBD1
j_call: TRBJ1-4
clone_size: NA
cdr3_nt: TGCAGTGCTAACGAACCCCCAGGTGACAGGGGGAATGAAAAACTGTTTTTT
cdr3_aa: CSANEPPGDRGNEKLFF

v_call: TRBV6-2/TRBV6-3
d_call: TRBD1
j_call: TRBJ2-1
clone_size: NA
cdr3_nt: TGTGCCAGCAGTACAGGGGGACCTTACAATGAGCAGTTCTTC
cdr3_aa: CASSTGGPYNEQFF

v_call: TRBV20-1
d_call: NA
j_call: TRBJ1-2
clone_size: NA
cdr3_nt: TGCAGTGCTATACGGACAAAGGGGGGAAACTATGGCTACACCTTC
cdr3_aa: CSAIRTKGGNYGYTF

v_call: TRBV7-2
d_call: NA
j_call: TRBJ1-2
clone_size: NA
cdr3_nt: TGTGCCAGCAGCGCGATTAACTATGGCTACACCTTC
cdr3_aa: CASSAINYGYTF

v_call: TRBV2
d_call: TRBD1
j_call: TRBJ1-5
clone_size: NA
cdr3_nt: TGTGCCAGCAGTGACCTATCCGCAGGGGGTCAGCCCCAGCATTTT
cdr3_aa: CASSDLSAGGQPQHF

v_call: TRBV3-1
d_call: NA
j_call: TRBJ2-6
clone_size: NA
cdr3_nt: TGTGCCAGCAGACCCACAGGCACTGGGGCCAACGTCCTGACTTTC
cdr3_aa: CASRPTGTGANVLTF

v_call: TRBV27
d_call: TRBD1
j_call: TRBJ2-3
clone_size: NA
cdr3_nt: TGTGCCAGCAGTCCGCAGACAGGGGAAACAGATACGCAGTATTTT
cdr3_aa: CASSPQTGETDTQYF

v_call: TRBV28
d_call: TRBD1
j_call: TRBJ2-4
clone_size: NA
cdr3_nt: TGTGCCAGCAGGCCGGGACAGGAAAACATTCAGTACTTC
cdr3_aa: CASRPGQENIQYF

v_call: TRBV7-2
d_call: TRBD2
j_call: TRBJ2-5
clone_size: NA
cdr3_nt: TGTGCCAGCAGCTCCCGACTAGCGGGGGTCCGGGAGACCCAGTACTTC
cdr3_aa: CASSSRLAGVRETQYF

v_call: TRBV7-9
d_call: NA
j_call: TRBJ2-3
clone_size: NA
cdr3_nt: TGTGCCAGCAGCTTAGCAGGCGCGACAGATACGCAGTATTTT
cdr3_aa: CASSLAGATDTQYF

v_call: TRBV5-1
d_call: TRBD1
j_call: TRBJ1-2
clone_size: NA
cdr3_nt: TGCGCCAGCAGCTTGGGGGACAGGGGCCATGGCTACACCTTC
cdr3_aa: CASSLGDRGHGYTF

v_call: TRBV9
d_call: NA
j_call: TRBJ2-3
clone_size: NA
cdr3_nt: TGTGCCAGCAGCGTCGGTGGGGATACGCAGTATTTT
cdr3_aa: CASSVGGDTQYF

v_call: TRBV14
d_call: NA
j_call: TRBJ1-4
clone_size: NA
cdr3_nt: TGTGCCAGCAGCCAAGATAGAAATCCCGGTGAAAAACTGTTTTTT
cdr3_aa: CASSQDRNPGEKLFF

v_call: TRBV7-9
d_call: TRBD1
j_call: TRBJ1-5
clone_size: NA
cdr3_nt: TGTGCCAGCAGCTATGGGACAGGGGGTTCTCAGCCCCAGCATTTT
cdr3_aa: CASSYGTGGSQPQHF

v_call: TRBV20-1
d_call: NA
j_call: TRBJ2-5
clone_size: once
cdr3_nt: TGCAGTGCTAGCCTCACAGTCGGGCAAGAGACCCAGTACTTC
cdr3_aa: CSASLTVGQETQYF

v_call: TRBV4-3
d_call: NA
j_call: TRBJ2-1
clone_size: NA
cdr3_nt: TGCGCCAGCAGCCAAGGGGGGTGGCAGTTCTTC
cdr3_aa: CASSQGGWQFF

v_call: TRBV4-3
d_call: TRBD2
j_call: TRBJ2-5
clone_size: few
cdr3_nt: TGCGCCAGCAGCCAGGGACTAGCGGAGCTCCAAGAGACCCAGTACTTC
cdr3_aa: CASSQGLAELQETQYF

v_call: TRBV14
d_call: TRBD1
j_call: TRBJ1-2
clone_size: NA
cdr3_nt: TGTGCCAGCAGCCAACCGACAGGGGACTATGGCTACACCTTC
cdr3_aa: CASSQPTGDYGYTF

v_call: TRBV5-1
d_call: TRBD1
j_call: TRBJ1-4
clone_size: NA
cdr3_nt: TGCGCCAGCAGCATGGGACAGCGAAATGAAAAACTGTTTTTT
cdr3_aa: CASSMGQRNEKLFF

v_call: TRBV20-1
d_call: TRBD1
j_call: TRBJ1-2
clone_size: NA
cdr3_nt: TGCAGTGCTAGGGGGTGGACAGGCCGATATGGCTACACCTTC
cdr3_aa: CSARGWTGRYGYTF

v_call: TRBV6-2/TRBV6-3
d_call: TRBD1
j_call: TRBJ1-1
clone_size: NA
cdr3_nt: TGTGCCACCCAAGAGGGGACAGCGAGCGATGAAGCTTTCTTT
cdr3_aa: CATQEGTASDEAFF

v_call: TRBV7-2
d_call: NA
j_call: TRBJ2-5
clone_size: NA
cdr3_nt: TGTGCCAGCAGCTTAGAGCGTGGGACCCAGTACTTC
cdr3_aa: CASSLERGTQYF

v_call: TRBV6-5
d_call: NA
j_call: TRBJ2-7
clone_size: NA
cdr3_nt: TGTGCCAGCAGTTACCTACAGAGGGACGAGCAGTACTTC
cdr3_aa: CASSYLQRDEQYF

v_call: TRBV7-2
d_call: NA
j_call: TRBJ2-1
clone_size: once
cdr3_nt: TGTGCCAGCACCCCGACGGATTTC
cdr3_aa: CASTPTDF